This T cell receptor beta chain was captured by sequencing in a study of tumor-infiltrating lymphocytes in oesophageal squamous cell carcinoma. TCRdb called the PCR reads again in MiXCR, with one record for every CDR3 protein. In the table there are under 15,000 distinct CDR3 sequences, about 52% of which are singletons. The V and J ends lost 3 bases and 3 bases respectively, with 8 bases between them. CDR3 size: 13 residues. This clonotype was detected ten times or more. The chain couples TRBV12-3 or TRBV12-4 to TRBJ1-2, with D unresolved. The specimen was esophageal tumor tissue. The origin of this receptor is a female donor with esophageal squamous cell carcinoma. DNA of the CDR3: TGTGCCAGCAGTTTCGGTCGTCACTATGGCTACACCTTC. Translation: CASSFGRHYGYTF.